The next 32 T cell receptor beta chains were all read from a single sample in a study of blood T cell repertoires in COVID-19. Measured with immunoSEQ multiplex PCR; TCRdb has only the in-frame clones, and not every one. The table has roughly 330,000 clones, about 90% seen once. Sequencing was performed on PBMCs or T cells enriched from blood (not recorded which). The source is a woman aged 25 to 39 who had recovered from COVID-19.

This clone has only a few counts. The rearrangement links TRBV3-1 (or the pseudogene TRBV3-2) to TRBJ1-2; TRBD1 matches 8 bases. This CDR3 has 16 residues. Germline assignment: CDR1 LGHDT and CDR2 YNNKEL (reference sequence). V shed 0 bases and J 4 bases; nucleotides not matched to a gene: 7. CDR3 nucleotide sequence: TGTGCCAGCAGCCAAGACCCGACAGGGGTCTTCTATGGCTACACCTTC. It encodes CASSQDPTGVFYGYTF.

The V gene is TRBV7-2, the J gene TRBJ2-7; TRBD1 might be the D (8 bases). This CDR3 comprises 13 residues. V lost 7 bases and J 7 bases, leaving 17 bases between the germline ends. The germline CDR1 and CDR2 sequences are SGHTA and FQGNSA. DNA of the CDR3: TGTGCCAGCAACACACAGGGGGGGAGGGAGCAGTACTTC. Translating it yields CASNTQGGREQYF.

The chain uses TRBV19 and TRBJ2-2; D possibly corresponds to TRBD2 (6 bases). Trimming pared 3 bases from V and 2 bases from J, leaving 13 bases between. The germline V gene encodes CDR1 LNHDA and CDR2 SQIVND (reference sequence). The CDR3 sequence is 16 residues long. The CDR3 region has the DNA TGTGCCAGTAGTATTGGAGGGCTTCCTAACACCGGGGAGCTGTTTTTT. This translates into CASSIGGLPNTGELFF.

The CDR3 is CASSLAASGGYNEQFF. In DNA, the CDR3 is TGTGCCAGCAGCTTAGCGGCTAGCGGGGGGTACAATGAGCAGTTCTTC. The rearrangement joins TRBV11-2 to TRBJ2-1; 11 nucleotides agree with TRBD2. The V and J ends lost 1 base and 4 bases, in that order; junction bases with no gene match: 3. The CDR3 covers 16 residues. Germline lookup yields CDR1 SGHAT and CDR2 FQNNGV. Combining the CDR3 with reference TRBV11-2 and TRBJ2-1 gives the whole variable domain EAGVAQSPRYKIIEKRQSVAFWCNPISGHATLYWYQQILGQGPKLLIQFQNNGVVDDSQLPKDRFSAERLKGVDSTLKIQPAKLEDSAVYLCASSLAASGGYNEQFFGPGTRLTVL.

The chain couples TRBV2 to TRBJ1-5; D is unclear. This CDR3 contains 17 residues. Germline values: CDR1 SNHLY, CDR2 FYNNEI. Between the trimmed V and J ends, which lost 4 bases and 2 bases, there was a span of 18 bases. The CDR3 is CASSGRRAGYGNQPQHF. The CDR3 nucleotides read TGTGCCAGCAGTGGGAGGCGGGCGGGTTACGGCAATCAGCCCCAGCATTTT. The complete variable domain, with remaining parts taken from reference TRBV2 and TRBJ1-5, reads EPEVTQTPSHQVTQMGQEVILRCVPISNHLYFYWYRQILGQKVEFLVSFYNNEISEKSEIFDDQFSVERPDGSNFTLKIRSTKLEDSAMYFCASSGRRAGYGNQPQHFGDGTRLSIL.

The J gene is TRBJ1-1, the V gene TRBV21-1. TRBV21-1 is a pseudogene segment. CDR3 length equals 16 residues. This CDR3 is CASSKVRGGGAREAFF. The CDR3 DNA sequence: TGTGCCAGCAGCAAAGTCAGGGGCGGGGGAGCAAGAGAAGCTTTCTTT.

The chain has TRBV5-1 and TRBJ1-2; the D gene is possibly TRBD1 (6 bases). The CDR3 totals 14 residues. V was cut by 0 bases and J by 8 bases, with 14 bases left in between. Germline assignment: CDR1 SGHRS and CDR2 YFSETQ. The CDR3 DNA reads TGCGCCAGCAGCTTGGAGCAGGGGATTACGGGCTACACCTTC. Protein sequence: CASSLEQGITGYTF.

The chain recombines TRBV19 with TRBJ2-5; weak D call: TRBD1 (5 bases). This CDR3 comprises 14 residues. The V and J ends lost 5 bases and 6 bases respectively, with 16 bases between them. CDR1 and CDR2 from the germline V gene are LNHDA and SQIVND (reference sequence). The CDR3 reads CASSLSTDTKTQYF. Here the CDR3 DNA reads TGTGCCAGTAGTCTATCGACAGATACGAAGACCCAGTACTTC.

J is TRBJ1-4 and V is TRBV6-6, with 9 bases that match TRBD1. The junction had 1 base not matched to a gene; V was cut back by 5 bases and J by 0 bases. Germline CDR1 MNHNY, CDR2 SVGAGI (reference sequence). This CDR3 has 15 residues. The CDR3 DNA sequence: TGTGCCAGCAGTCGGGACAGGGCAACTAATGAAAAACTGTTTTTT. Translated, it gives CASSRDRATNEKLFF.

This sequence joins TRBV2 and TRBJ1-5; D remains ambiguous. Trimming shortened V by 4 bases and J by 8 bases, and 12 bases separated the two germline ends. CDR1 and CDR2 from the germline V gene are SNHLY and FYNNEI. CDR3 length: 13 residues. The CDR3 reads CASSVGGGKPQHF. The CDR3 nucleotides read TGTGCCAGCAGTGTAGGTGGAGGGAAGCCCCAGCATTTT.

The chain couples TRBV19 to TRBJ2-2; D is possibly TRBD2 (6 bases). Trimming removed 1 base at V and 1 base at J, with 16 bases between. CDR1 LNHDA and CDR2 SQIVND come from the germline V gene (reference sequence). This CDR3 spans 18 amino acids. The CDR3 sequence: CASSIATGGALNTGELFF. CDR3 bases: TGTGCCAGTAGTATAGCGACTGGAGGGGCCCTGAACACCGGGGAGCTGTTTTTT. The complete variable domain, with remaining parts taken from reference TRBV19 and TRBJ2-2, reads DGGITQSPKYLFRKEGQNVTLSCEQNLNHDAMYWYRQDPGQGLRLIYYSQIVNDFQKGDIAEGYSVSREKKESFPLTVTSAQKNPTAFYLCASSIATGGALNTGELFFGEGSRLTVL.

In DNA form, the CDR3 reads TGTGCCAGTAGTTTGGCAGAGGCAACTAATGAAAAACTGTTTTTT. It is translated as CASSLAEATNEKLFF. The V gene is TRBV19, the J gene TRBJ1-4; D ambiguous. The CDR3 extends over 15 amino acids. The germline CDR1 and CDR2 sequences are LNHDA and SQIVND (reference sequence). Trimming cost V 5 bases and J 0 bases, with 10 bases left between them.

The genes are TRBV5-4 and TRBJ2-1; 10 positions agree with TRBD1. The CDR3 covers 14 residues. Trimming removed 4 bases from V and 8 bases from J; junction bases left unmatched: 6. CDR1 SGHNT and CDR2 YYREEE come from the germline V gene (reference sequence). As DNA, the CDR3 is TGTGCCAGCAGCACCAGGACAGGGGGTCATGAGCAGTTCTTC. It codes for CASSTRTGGHEQFF.

This chain uses TRBV7-9 with TRBJ2-2; D is perhaps TRBD2 (5 bases). The ends were cut back, 6 bases at V and 5 bases at J, with 10 bases in the middle. This CDR3 has 13 residues. Germline assignment: CDR1 SEHNR and CDR2 FQNEAQ (reference sequence). The CDR3 DNA reads TGTGCCAGCAGGAGGGATAATACCGGGGAGCTGTTTTTT. It specifies CASRRDNTGELFF.

This chain uses TRBV10-1 with TRBJ2-3; 10 positions match TRBD1. Per the germline V gene, CDR1 is WNHNN and CDR2 is SYGVQD (reference sequence). V shed 6 bases and J 3 bases; nucleotides not matched to a gene: 3. The CDR3 consists of 14 residues. CDR3 nucleotide sequence: TGCGCCAGCAGCCGGGACAGGGGAACAGATACGCAGTATTTT. This gives the protein CASSRDRGTDTQYF.

J is TRBJ1-4 and V is TRBV6-2 or TRBV6-3; no reliable D call. CDR3 length: 15 residues. V was clipped by 0 bases and J by 4 bases, with 9 bases between them. Per the germline V gene, CDR1 is MNHEY and CDR2 is SVGEGT. CDR3 nucleotides: TGTGCCAGCAGTTACTCCGGGTTGGGTAATGAAAAACTGTTTTTT. Amino acid sequence: CASSYSGLGNEKLFF.

The chain links TRBV7-9 to TRBJ2-7; TRBD2 might be the D (5 bases). The CDR3 totals 17 residues. The ends were cut back, 0 bases at V and 0 bases at J, with 15 bases in the middle. Looked up from germline, CDR1 is SEHNR and CDR2 is FQNEAQ (reference sequence). The CDR3: CASSLAGGLPSSYEQYF. The CDR3 nucleotides read TGTGCCAGCAGCTTAGCAGGCGGACTCCCGAGCTCCTACGAGCAGTACTTC.

The rearrangement links TRBV25-1 to TRBJ2-7, with D possibly matching TRBD2 (6 bases). The CDR3 spans 13 residues. Germline CDR1 and CDR2: MGHDK and SYGVNS. Trimming took off 2 bases at V and 7 bases at J, with 12 bases between the two ends. CDR3 in DNA: TGTGCCAGCAGTGAACTGGGACTTCCGGAGCAGTACTTC. Translated, it gives CASSELGLPEQYF.

The J gene is TRBJ2-5, the V gene TRBV11-1; D is perhaps TRBD2 (6 bases). V was trimmed by 1 base and J by 5 bases, leaving 14 bases between them. The V gene's germline CDR1 is SGHAT and CDR2 FQDESV (reference sequence). This CDR3 is 15 amino acids long. The CDR3 DNA sequence: TGTGCCAGCAGCTTAGAGATGTCTCGGGGGGAGACCCAGTACTTC. Protein: CASSLEMSRGETQYF.

This chain uses TRBV3-1 (or the pseudogene TRBV3-2) with TRBJ1-2; D uncertain. Germline-derived CDR1 and CDR2 are LGHDT and YNNKEL (reference sequence). The CDR3 contains 13 residues. Deletions cut 4 bases from V and 5 bases from J, with 11 bases between. For the CDR3, the DNA is TGTGCCAGCAGCCCCCACTCCGTGTATGGCTACACCTTC. It translates to CASSPHSVYGYTF.

V and J are TRBV7-9 and TRBJ1-2; no clear D. Germline V gene sequence: CDR1 SEHNR, CDR2 FQNEAQ (reference sequence). The V end lost 3 bases, the J end lost 4 bases, and 12 bases lay between the germline ends. The CDR3 length is 14 residues. In DNA form, the CDR3 reads TGTGCCAGCAGCTTCGAGGGAGGAGGCTATGGCTACACCTTC. Translation: CASSFEGGGYGYTF.

The table lists this clone with a count of one. The V call is TRBV12-3 or TRBV12-4, the J call TRBJ1-2, with D possibly matching TRBD1 (5 bases). This CDR3 spans 12 amino acids. V was trimmed by 8 bases and J by 2 bases, leaving 9 bases between them. The CDR3 sequence: CASSTENYGYTF. In DNA form, the CDR3 reads TGTGCCAGCTCGACAGAAAACTATGGCTACACCTTC.

This chain links TRBV7-8 with TRBJ1-2, with 7 bases lining up with TRBD1. V lost 4 bases, J lost 6 bases, and 11 bases stayed unmatched. This CDR3 is built from 15 residues. Germline CDR1 SGHVS, CDR2 FQNEAQ. The CDR3 region is CASSSRQGFTHGYTF. The DNA for the CDR3 is TGTGCCAGCAGCTCCAGACAGGGCTTCACCCATGGCTACACCTTC. Filled out from reference TRBV7-8 and TRBJ1-2, the complete variable domain reads GAGVSQSPRYKVAKRGQDVALRCDPISGHVSLFWYQQALGQGPEFLTYFQNEAQLDKSGLPSDRFFAERPEGSVSTLKIQRTQQEDSAVYLCASSSRQGFTHGYTFGSGTRLTVV.

The chain couples TRBV2 to TRBJ1-1; D is undetermined. V lost 7 bases and J 2 bases, leaving 11 bases between the germline ends. The CDR3 loop spans 13 amino acids. Per germline, CDR1 SNHLY and CDR2 FYNNEI. In nucleotides, the CDR3 is TGTGCCAGCACCGCAACAGAAAACACTGAAGCTTTCTTT. It encodes CASTATENTEAFF.

V usage is TRBV5-8 and J usage is TRBJ1-2; 7 bases match TRBD1. The length of the CDR3 is 17 residues. CDR1 and CDR2 (germline): SGHTS, YDEGEE. The J segment lost 1 base and the V segment lost 3 bases, leaving 12 bases of the junction unmatched. CDR3 DNA sequence: TGTGCCAGCAGCTCGCGGACAGGTTTCAACATTAACTATGGCTACACCTTC. Translation gives CASSSRTGFNINYGYTF. The variable domain in full, with the rest retrieved from reference TRBV5-8 and TRBJ1-2, is EAGVTQSPTHLIKTRGQQATLRCSPISGHTSVYWYQQALGLGLQFLLWYDEGEERNRGNFPPRFSGRQFPNYSSELNVNALELEDSALYLCASSSRTGFNINYGYTFGSGTRLTVV.

The genes are TRBV7-8 and TRBJ2-2, with D tentatively TRBD2 (5 bases). Trimming took off 5 bases at V and 5 bases at J, with 9 bases between the two ends. The CDR3 is made up of 13 amino acids. Germline CDR1 reads SGHVS; CDR2 reads FQNEAQ. The CDR3 here is CASSPRGTGELFF. CDR3 in DNA: TGTGCCAGCAGCCCACGAGGGACCGGGGAGCTGTTTTTT.

This chain joins TRBV27 and TRBJ2-3; 9 bases align to TRBD1. V dropped 4 bases and J dropped 5; count of bases not matched to a gene: 4. The CDR3 sequence is 14 residues long. Germline V gene sequence: CDR1 MNHEY, CDR2 SMNVEV (reference sequence). The CDR3 protein is CASSSQGAKDTQYF. CDR3 coding DNA: TGTGCCAGCAGTTCACAGGGGGCGAAAGATACGCAGTATTTT.

In its sample, this clone was seen once. V usage is TRBV6-5 and J usage is TRBJ2-5; TRBD2 agrees at 11 bases. Germline CDR1 and CDR2: MNHEY and SVGAGI. The CDR3 extends over 14 amino acids. V trimming: 6 bases; J trimming: 7 bases; junction bases outside the gene matches: 7. The chain's CDR3 is CASRLTSGAPTQYF. CDR3 sequence (DNA): TGTGCCAGCAGACTGACTAGCGGGGCTCCGACCCAGTACTTC.

V gene TRBV5-1 combines with J gene TRBJ1-1, with D maybe TRBD1 (6 bases). CDR3 length: 17 amino acids. The germline V gene has CDR1 SGHRS and CDR2 YFSETQ. V was pared by 1 base and J by 4 bases, with 20 bases between. The DNA for the CDR3 is TGCGCCAGCAGCTTGAATCATCAGGGGAGCTCGTCCACTGAAGCTTTCTTT. This sequence encodes CASSLNHQGSSSTEAFF.

V usage is TRBV28 and J usage is TRBJ1-2; D uncertain. The CDR3 length is 13 residues. Germline CDR1 is MDHEN and CDR2 is SYDVKM. Trimming left V 7 bases short and J 4 bases short, with 13 bases between. CDR3 protein: CASNTNDLYGYTF. CDR3 nucleotide sequence: TGTGCCAGCAACACCAATGATCTCTATGGCTACACCTTC.

DNA of the CDR3: TGTGCCAGCAGGCCTCACGGGACAAACGAGAACAATGAGCAGTTCTTC. This translates into CASRPHGTNENNEQFF. The rearrangement joins TRBV27 to TRBJ2-1, with D perhaps matching TRBD1 (6 bases). This CDR3 is built from 16 residues. Germline V lookup: CDR1 MNHEY, CDR2 SMNVEV (reference sequence). Trimming took off 6 bases at V and 5 bases at J, with 20 bases between the two ends.

The chain employs TRBV18 and TRBJ1-1, with D maybe TRBD1 (6 bases). V lost 6 bases, J lost 0 bases, and 14 bases lay in between. CDR1 and CDR2 (germline): KGHSH, LQKENI. This CDR3 is 15 amino acids long. The CDR3 DNA reads as TGTGCCAGCTCCGTGGGGGGGCTCGTGAACACTGAAGCTTTCTTT. Protein sequence: CASSVGGLVNTEAFF.